Listed here is a single T cell receptor beta chain. Its antigen is unknown. No per-base quality is available; no much larger clone lies one base away. Germline trimming: 4 bases from V, 7 bases from J; junction bases outside gene matches: 10. The CDR3 contains 16 residues, cysteine and phenylalanine counted. Of the read, only the CDR3 DNA is kept; its 48 bases are in frame from base 1. CDR1 MNHEY and CDR2 SVGAGI are derived from the germline V gene. This record belongs to a study of blood T cell repertoires in COVID-19 (TCRdb year 2020). Background for the entire study: Samples covering the acute and convalescent phases of COVID-19 were provided by collaborators in the United States, Italy and Spain. Deeply sampled blood TCRbeta repertoires from subjects exposed to, actively infected with, or recovered from COVID-19 were included in the dataset. The repertoires were released in a freely available public database meant as a resource for research on the immune response to SARS-CoV-2. The samples were drawn from the first 160 participants of the ongoing ImmuneRACE study and from about 1,200 subjects provided by 6 global collaborators. The material from the prospective study consisted of cDNA or gDNA derived from T cells, B-cell-depleted T cells, or PBMCs. Nearly every sample came with metadata listing a de-identified subject ID, COVID-19 status, age in years and sex. Where HLA class I and class II types were available, the types were taken from metadata supplied by the sample provider, not from assay-based typing.

Collaborating institutions collected whole blood in K2EDTA tubes following their own protocols. For TCRbeta analysis, collaborator samples were shipped as frozen whole blood, as isolated PBMCs, or as DNA extracted from either sample type. TCRbeta CDR3 regions were amplified from genomic DNA by means of the immunoSEQ Assay, a bias-controlled multiplex PCR. Turning to the authors' computational methods: The number of nucleated cells in each sample was estimated from the amplification of reference gene primers within the assay. Sequence reads were collapsed and filtered to measure the absolute abundance of every unique TCRbeta CDR3 rearrangement. For each sample, productive Simpson clonality was calculated as the square root of Simpson's diversity index over productive rearrangements. As stored in TCRdb, this immuneACCESS dataset retains in-frame rearrangements with V and J assigned. A fraction of the clones does not appear; measured against another copy, unresolved V genes explain less than half of the discrepancy, and the remainder lacks a known reason. Clone size and the V and J calls come from that table; the DNA yielded D and trimming. In this sample the table shows more than 80,000 clones, around 88% of which occur a single time. The top ten clones comprise 1.5% to 2% of the sample.

Results the study describes overall, beyond this receptor: How much clinical and demographic metadata was included differed by source and by participant, and the metadata was provided uncurated.

The sequenced sample consisted of peripheral blood. This TCR came from an elderly man with acute or convalescent COVID-19. This chain is built from TRBV6-5 and TRBJ1-2, with 12 bases in between that match TRBD1. The DNA sequence is given as TGTGCCAGCAGTTTACCAGGGACAGGGGGCGCGAGTGGCTACACCTTC. This encodes CASSLPGTGGASGYTF.